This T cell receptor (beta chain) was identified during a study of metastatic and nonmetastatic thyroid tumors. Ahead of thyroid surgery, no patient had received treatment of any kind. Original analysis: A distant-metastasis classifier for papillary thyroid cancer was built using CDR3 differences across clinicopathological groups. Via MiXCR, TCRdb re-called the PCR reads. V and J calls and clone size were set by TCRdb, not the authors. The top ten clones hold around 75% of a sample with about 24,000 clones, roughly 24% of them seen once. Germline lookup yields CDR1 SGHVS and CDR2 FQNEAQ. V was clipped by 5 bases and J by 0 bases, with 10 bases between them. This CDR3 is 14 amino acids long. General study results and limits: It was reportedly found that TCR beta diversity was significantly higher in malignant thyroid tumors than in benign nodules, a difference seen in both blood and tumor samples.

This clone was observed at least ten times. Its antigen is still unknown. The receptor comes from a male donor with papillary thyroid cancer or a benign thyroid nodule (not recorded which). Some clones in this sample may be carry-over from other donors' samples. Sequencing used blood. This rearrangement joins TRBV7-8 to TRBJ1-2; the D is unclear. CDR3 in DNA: TGTGCCAGCAGCCCTAGAAAGTCTAACTATGGCTACACCTTC. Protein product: CASSPRKSNYGYTF.